The clone carrying this TCR beta chain was counted many times. Its antigen is unidentified. The data are from a study of blood T cells in healthy people across ages. The germline V gene encodes CDR1 MGHRA and CDR2 YSYEKL. The CDR3 covers 15 residues. Trimming pared 3 bases from V and 8 bases from J, leaving 17 bases between. It was with a sample-barcoded 5' primer and a J-beta primer mix that a second PCR of roughly 6 to 12 cycles was run. With 12 random nucleotides, a template-switch adaptor tagged each individual cDNA molecule. The yield of each sample was at least 3 million CDR3-containing paired-end reads. TCRdb redid the calling of the 5' RACE reads with MiXCR, one entry per CDR3 protein. The sample holds about 1.7 million distinct CDR3 sequences, roughly 27% seen once. Findings and caveats of the study: Higher diversity, along with more naive CD4+ cells, distinguished long-lived donors from aged donors. Using unsorted PBMCs precluded a conclusive naive versus antigen-experienced comparison.

The chain has TRBV4-1 and TRBJ2-1; tentative D call: TRBD2 (5 bases). This TCR came from a woman aged 25 to 39 in good health. The sequenced sample was blood. The CDR3: CASSQLAVGSDEQFF. The DNA of the CDR3 is TGCGCCAGCAGCCAGCTAGCCGTGGGTTCCGATGAGCAGTTCTTC.